This is a list of T cell receptor beta chains from one sample in a study of tissue T cells after allogeneic stem cell transplantation. Profiling relied on immunoSEQ multiplex PCR, and the TCRdb table lists in-frame clones only, not all of them. The table shows about 12,000 clones, with about two thirds occurring only once. This material consisted of tissue from the right colon, taken at autopsy. Receptor source: a woman aged 18 to 49 with breast cancer. CDR3s include the opening cysteine and the closing phenylalanine or tryptophan.

J: TRBJ1-2
V: TRBV3-1/TRBV3-2
CDR3: CASSQLDRGGYTF

J: TRBJ2-5
V: TRBV4-3
CDR3: CASSQGTDKETQYF

J: TRBJ2-3
V: TRBV9
CDR3: CASSVSGLEPDTQYF

J: TRBJ2-7
V: TRBV7-8
CDR3: CASSSGGAGGYEQYF

J: TRBJ1-2
V: TRBV5-6
CDR3: CASSLDRHYGYTF

J: TRBJ2-7
V: TRBV6-2/TRBV6-3
CDR3: CASSGVFTSGSYEQYF

J: TRBJ1-6
V: TRBV7-2
CDR3: CASSPATGENSPLHF

J: TRBJ2-5
V: TRBV7-2
CDR3: CASSTTGGDGETQYF

J: TRBJ1-1
V: TRBV12-5
CDR3: CASGLDTGGTEAFF

J: TRBJ2-5
V: TRBV27
CDR3: CASSFTAQETQYF

J: TRBJ2-1
V: TRBV29-1
CDR3: CSVPTSGSYNEQFF

J: TRBJ2-7
V: TRBV5-6
CDR3: CASWGGSSYEQYF

J: TRBJ2-2
V: TRBV5-6
CDR3: CASSLGGGTGELFF

J: TRBJ2-2
V: TRBV24-1
CDR3: CATSVTGTGELFF

J: TRBJ2-5
V: TRBV19
CDR3: CASSPGDQETQYF

J: TRBJ2-1
V: TRBV5-1
CDR3: CASSLSSGGINEQFF

J: TRBJ2-6
V: TRBV13
CDR3: CASSKTDSGANVLTF

J: TRBJ1-4
V: TRBV6-1
CDR3: CASSEVTGDIEKLFF

J: TRBJ2-1
V: TRBV6-4
CDR3: CASSRTGGVNEQFF

J: TRBJ2-4
V: TRBV6-2/TRBV6-3
CDR3: CASSYSTNSGGFTVNIQYF

J: TRBJ2-1
V: TRBV4-1
CDR3: CASSPMGASGPLSYNEQFF

J: TRBJ1-2
V: TRBV27
CDR3: CASSLSTGSYGYTF

J: TRBJ2-3
V: TRBV15
CDR3: CATSRGGAMTDTQYF

J: TRBJ2-5
V: TRBV15
CDR3: CATSPRADRREPQYF

J: TRBJ1-2
V: TRBV25-1
CDR3: CASSEQGGYGYTF

J: TRBJ1-3
V: TRBV5-1
CDR3: CASRPGGSGNTIYF

J: TRBJ2-5
V: TRBV18
CDR3: CASSPPTGVDETQYF

J: TRBJ1-6
V: TRBV30
CDR3: CAWRRPDFAYNSPLHF

J: TRBJ1-5
V: TRBV7-7
CDR3: CAITLGHF

J: TRBJ1-4
V: TRBV3-1/TRBV3-2
CDR3: CASSTRTGAEGEKLFF

J: TRBJ2-4
V: TRBV24-1
CDR3: CATLFFGGLAKNIQYF

J: TRBJ1-2
V: TRBV27
CDR3: CASRISAGDYGYTF

J: TRBJ1-4
V: TRBV29-1
CDR3: CSVESRGSEKLFF

J: TRBJ1-5
V: TRBV27
CDR3: CASSFGPNQPQHF

J: TRBJ2-2
V: TRBV28
CDR3: CATKEGGVDTGELFF

J: TRBJ2-5
V: TRBV7-7
CDR3: CASSLDRSRETQYF

J: TRBJ2-2
V: TRBV11-3
CDR3: CASSQGGYTGELFF

J: TRBJ2-7
V: TRBV27
CDR3: CASSGWTSVAYEQYF

J: TRBJ2-2
V: TRBV6-2/TRBV6-3
CDR3: CASSYTSAAGELFF

J: TRBJ2-7
V: TRBV5-1
CDR3: CASSFTGTPYEQYF

J: TRBJ1-6
V: TRBV21-1
CDR3: CASSSGTGDSPLHF

J: TRBJ2-3
V: TRBV7-8
CDR3: CASSLVIAGGNTDTQYF

J: TRBJ2-7
V: TRBV7-9
CDR3: CASSSTTLYEQYF

J: TRBJ2-7
V: TRBV7-3
CDR3: CASSPRESIKQYF

J: TRBJ2-2
V: TRBV5-4
CDR3: CASSLAGRAGTGELFF

J: TRBJ1-4
V: TRBV7-3
CDR3: CASSLSRGEKLFF